Shown below are 25 T cell receptor beta chains from a single sample sequenced in a study of molecular identifiers for immune sequencing clone quantification. TCRdb re-analysed the PCR reads in MiXCR, keeping a single row per CDR3 protein. The sample lists hundreds of thousands of distinct CDR3 sequences; 24% were seen once. Sequencing input: naive CD8+ T cells from blood, with Jurkat cell RNA spiked in. The subset denotes: FACS-sorted CD8+CD4-CCR7+CD45RA+ naive T cells. Every receptor here comes from a human donor in good health. Some libraries in this study had Jurkat cell RNA spiked in.

The chain uses TRBV3-1 and TRBJ1-6, with TRBD1 matching 9 bases. V shed 6 bases, J shed 14 bases, and the junction held 11 bases outside the gene matches. This CDR3 has 14 residues. Per germline, CDR1 LGHDT and CDR2 YNNKEL (reference sequence). CDR3: CASSRTGGFLALHF. CDR3 DNA sequence: TGTGCCAGCAGTCGTACAGGGGGCTTTTTGGCCCTCCACTTT.

Many counts were recorded for this clonotype. V gene TRBV4-3 combines with J gene TRBJ2-7; 9 nucleotides match TRBD1. The CDR3 has 17 residues. The V segment lost 1 base and the J segment 6 bases; nucleotides outside the gene matches: 13. Germline lookup yields CDR1 LGHNA and CDR2 YSLEER. CDR3 DNA sequence: TGCGCCAGCAGCCAAGTTGCCCGCGGGACAGGGACCCTCGAGCAGTACTTC. Protein sequence: CASSQVARGTGTLEQYF.

This sequence joins TRBV4-3 and TRBJ2-5; no clear D gene. This CDR3 comprises 18 residues. Trimming took off 0 bases at V and 2 bases at J, with 19 bases between the two ends. CDR1 and CDR2 from the germline V gene are LGHNA and YSLEER. The chain's CDR3 is CASSQDTILGSRQETQYF. The CDR3 DNA is TGCGCCAGCAGCCAAGATACCATCCTAGGTTCCAGACAAGAGACCCAGTACTTC.

In this sample, this clonotype turned up many times. The chain employs TRBV6-6 and TRBJ2-4; a weak D match, TRBD2 (6 bases). V dropped 6 bases and J dropped 0 bases, with 18 bases sitting between them. This CDR3 has 17 amino acids. Germline CDR1 MNHNY, CDR2 SVGAGI (reference sequence). CDR3 in amino acids: CASSLGGANIAKNIQYF. For the CDR3, the DNA is TGTGCCAGCAGCCTAGGAGGGGCGAATATAGCCAAAAACATTCAGTACTTC.

This clonotype was picked up a small number of times. The genes are TRBV7-8 and TRBJ2-1; D may be TRBD1 (5 bases). This CDR3 has 14 residues. The V and J ends lost 1 base and 5 bases respectively, with 9 bases between them. CDR1 and CDR2 from the germline V gene are SGHVS and FQNEAQ. Here the CDR3 DNA reads TGTGCCAGCAGCTTAGAGTGGGGCCACAATGAGCAGTTCTTC. Translating gives CASSLEWGHNEQFF.

This clonotype was observed a few times. The V gene is TRBV5-1, the J gene TRBJ2-7; 7 nucleotides align to TRBD2. The CDR3 is 15 amino acids. Germline lookup yields CDR1 SGHRS and CDR2 YFSETQ. V trimming: 4 bases; J trimming: 4 bases; junction bases outside the gene matches: 11. In nucleotides, the CDR3 is TGCGCCAGCAGCCCCCGGGACTACGACAATTACGAGCAGTACTTC. Protein sequence: CASSPRDYDNYEQYF.

Concerning this clonotype itself: Being one base from a much bigger clone, this may be a read error. The CDR3 does not end in the conserved phenylalanine or tryptophan, so this is likely a read error. The CDR3 coding sequence is TGCGCCAGCTCCCATAGCACAGGGGAATACGAGCAGTACTCC. Its protein product is CASSHSTGEYEQYS. The rearrangement links TRBV4-3 to TRBJ2-7; 7 bases match TRBD1. Germline-derived CDR1 and CDR2 are LGHNA and YSLEER. The V and J ends lost 8 bases and 4 bases, in that order; junction bases with no gene match: 11. This CDR3 has 14 amino acids.

This clonotype was detected ten times or more. The chain employs TRBV7-6 and TRBJ2-7; 11 bases are shared with TRBD2. CDR3 length: 16 residues. The germline gives CDR1 SGHVS, CDR2 FNYEAQ. J was trimmed by 6 bases and V by 5 bases; bases with no gene match: 12. This chain's CDR3 is CASSAALAGGGSEQYF. CDR3 nucleotide sequence: TGTGCCAGCAGCGCGGCTCTAGCGGGAGGAGGAAGCGAGCAGTACTTC.

A note on this clonotype: A read error may be the cause here, since a much bigger clone is one base away. The gene calls are TRBV6-2 or TRBV6-3 and TRBJ2-3; a weak D match, TRBD2 (6 bases). V dropped 6 bases and J dropped 2 bases, with 18 bases sitting between them. This CDR3 region has 16 residues. Germline V lookup: CDR1 MNHEY, CDR2 SVGEGT. CDR3 protein: CASRHPLAGNTDTQYF. The DNA for the CDR3 is TGTGCCAGCAGACACCCCTTGGCGGGAAACACAGATACGCAGTATTTT.

This chain links TRBV20-1 with TRBJ2-1; TRBD1 might be the D (6 bases). Looked up from germline, CDR1 is DFQATT and CDR2 is SNEGSKA (reference sequence). Trimming took 6 bases from V and 4 from J, leaving 13 bases between them. This CDR3 contains 13 residues. The CDR3 DNA reads TGCAGTGCAGACCGGACAGAATACAATGAGCAGTTCTTC. The encoded protein is CSADRTEYNEQFF.

This clonotype was observed many times. V gene TRBV6-1 combines with J gene TRBJ2-3, with a weak D call TRBD1 (5 bases). From germline, CDR1 is MNHNS and CDR2 SASEGT. Trimming cost V 3 bases and J 1 base, with 14 bases left between them. CDR3 size: 16 residues. The chain's CDR3 is CASSDGWTRRTDTQYF. The CDR3 DNA follows: TGTGCCAGCAGTGACGGTTGGACAAGACGCACAGATACGCAGTATTTT.

This clonotype was counted a single time. In nucleotides, the CDR3 is TGTGCCAGTAGTATTCTGGGGTCGGACAATCAGCCCCAGCATTTT. As protein: CASSILGSDNQPQHF. The chain uses TRBV19 and TRBJ1-5; D gene ambiguous. Germline CDR1 is LNHDA and CDR2 is SQIVND (reference sequence). The CDR3 loop spans 15 amino acids. V lost 3 bases to trimming and J lost 3 bases, with 12 bases between them. The entire variable domain, with the rest obtained from reference TRBV19 and TRBJ1-5, is as follows: DGGITQSPKYLFRKEGQNVTLSCEQNLNHDAMYWYRQDPGQGLRLIYYSQIVNDFQKGDIAEGYSVSREKKESFPLTVTSAQKNPTAFYLCASSILGSDNQPQHFGDGTRLSIL.

The rearrangement uses TRBV30 and TRBJ1-5; possible D gene TRBD1, 5 bases. Per germline, CDR1 GTSNPN and CDR2 SVGIG (reference sequence). The CDR3 loop spans 15 amino acids. V dropped 0 bases and J dropped 1 base, with 10 bases sitting between them. CDR3 DNA: TGTGCCTGGAGTGTACTTAGGGGAAGCAATCAGCCCCAGCATTTT. Residues: CAWSVLRGSNQPQHF.

This clonotype was recorded many times. This chain uses TRBV29-1 with TRBJ2-1; perhaps TRBD2 as D (5 bases). The CDR3 covers 15 residues. CDR1 and CDR2 from the germline V gene are SQVTM and ANQGSEA. Trimming left V 7 bases short and J 0 bases short, with 16 bases between. Here the CDR3 reads CSAPGLLSSYNEQFF. CDR3 sequence (DNA): TGCAGCGCCCCTGGACTCCTGAGCTCCTACAATGAGCAGTTCTTC.

The rearrangement joins TRBV7-8 to TRBJ2-7, with 9 bases that match TRBD1. Per germline, CDR1 SGHVS and CDR2 FQNEAQ. The CDR3 covers 15 residues. J lost 3 bases, V lost 5 bases, and 8 bases had no gene match. The CDR3 reads CASSDPQGAGYEQYF. DNA for the CDR3: TGTGCCAGCAGCGACCCACAGGGGGCGGGCTACGAGCAGTACTTC. The whole variable domain, filled in from reference TRBV7-8 and TRBJ2-7, reads GAGVSQSPRYKVAKRGQDVALRCDPISGHVSLFWYQQALGQGPEFLTYFQNEAQLDKSGLPSDRFFAERPEGSVSTLKIQRTQQEDSAVYLCASSDPQGAGYEQYFGPGTRLTVT.

In its sample, this clonotype was seen a few times. The chain has TRBV30 and TRBJ2-5; D call uncertain. The CDR3 spans 13 residues. Germline-derived CDR1 and CDR2 are GTSNPN and SVGIG (reference sequence). Trimming took 5 bases from V and 7 from J, leaving 17 bases between them. Here the CDR3 DNA reads TGTGCCTGGTGGGCAGGCTTTGGTCGGACCCAGTACTTC. It encodes CAWWAGFGRTQYF.

This chain uses TRBV12-3 or TRBV12-4 with TRBJ2-7, with D maybe TRBD2 (6 bases). Trimming removed 6 bases at V and 2 bases at J, with 17 bases between. This CDR3 comprises 15 residues. CDR3 coding DNA: TGTGCCAGCAGGGGGGGTATCGGTGGGACCTACGAGCAGTACTTC. It yields the protein CASRGGIGGTYEQYF.

This clonotype has only a few counts. This sequence joins TRBV9 and TRBJ2-5; D call uncertain. Trimming took off 4 bases at V and 7 bases at J, with 17 bases between the two ends. This CDR3 is built from 14 residues. Per germline, CDR1 SGDLS and CDR2 YYNGEE. DNA of the CDR3: TGTGCCAGCAGCAATGACCGGTCAGAGGCGACCCAGTACTTC. Its translation is CASSNDRSEATQYF.

This clonotype was counted ten times or more. The chain links TRBV20-1 to TRBJ1-1, with TRBD1 as a possible D gene (5 bases). CDR3 length equals 10 residues. The germline gives CDR1 DFQATT, CDR2 SNEGSKA (reference sequence). The ends were cut back, 8 bases at V and 3 bases at J, with 7 bases in the middle. The CDR3 coding sequence is TGCAGTTCAGGGTACACTGAAGCTTTCTTT. Translated: CSSGYTEAFF.

The chain uses TRBV27 and TRBJ2-5; 7 nucleotides line up with TRBD1. V lost 6 bases to trimming and J lost 0 bases; unmatched junction nucleotides: 16. This CDR3 contains 18 residues. Germline loops: CDR1 MNHEY, CDR2 SMNVEV (reference sequence). CDR3 protein: CASRGSGKGAKYQETQYF. Here the CDR3 DNA reads TGTGCCAGCAGAGGAAGTGGAAAGGGGGCCAAGTACCAAGAGACCCAGTACTTC.

At least ten counts were recorded for this clonotype. V is TRBV4-3 and J is TRBJ1-1; 7 positions match TRBD1. V dropped 3 bases and J dropped 3; count of bases not matched to a gene: 1. Germline-derived CDR1 and CDR2 are LGHNA and YSLEER. This CDR3 spans 13 amino acids. CDR3 loop: CASSHGQDTEAFF. The DNA of the CDR3 is TGCGCCAGCAGCCACGGACAGGACACTGAAGCTTTCTTT.

This clonotype was seen more than once but under ten times. This rearrangement joins TRBV12-3 or TRBV12-4 to TRBJ1-2; D call uncertain. The CDR3 length is 13 residues. Deletions cut 3 bases from V and 2 bases from J, with 7 bases between. The DNA of the CDR3 is TGTGCCAGCAGTTTTCAGGCAAACTATGGCTACACCTTC. Translated, it gives CASSFQANYGYTF.

Many counts were recorded for this clonotype. The chain employs TRBV4-3 and TRBJ2-7; tentative D call: TRBD1 (5 bases). The CDR3 has 14 residues. The V and J ends lost 5 bases and 2 bases respectively, with 13 bases between them. The germline V gene has CDR1 LGHNA and CDR2 YSLEER. CDR3 protein: CASSSWAGTYEQYF. CDR3 coding DNA: TGCGCCAGCAGCTCATGGGCAGGGACCTACGAGCAGTACTTC.

Ten or more counts support this clonotype. The chain is built from TRBV5-4 and TRBJ1-5; the match to TRBD1 covers 10 bases. The CDR3 contains 17 residues. V was clipped by 9 bases and J by 5 bases; unmatched bases: 17. CDR1 is SGHNT, CDR2 YYREEE, per germline (reference sequence). In DNA, the CDR3 is TGTGCCACCCGGTACTGGGCGGGACAGGGGATTTATCAGCCCCAGCATTTT. Protein: CATRYWAGQGIYQPQHF.

This clonotype was recorded at least ten times. The CDR3 sequence: CSVWDRSSGNTIYF. As DNA, the CDR3 is TGCAGCGTTTGGGACAGGAGCTCTGGAAACACCATATATTTT. This rearrangement joins TRBV29-1 to TRBJ1-3; 8 bases are shared with TRBD1. CDR1 is SQVTM and CDR2 is ANQGSEA in the germline V gene. J lost 0 bases, V lost 5 bases, and 3 bases had no gene match. There are 14 residues in the CDR3.